The clone carrying this T cell receptor (beta chain) was seen a single time. This entry is derived from a study of blood T cells in healthy people across ages. The use of a sample-barcoded 5' primer and a J-beta primer mix characterized a second PCR of about 7 to 12 cycles. Every sample produced at least 2.5 million CDR3-containing paired-end reads. TCRdb re-called the 5' RACE reads with MiXCR, one entry per CDR3 protein. The sample lists hundreds of thousands of distinct CDR3 sequences; about 40% were seen once. The donors, all healthy, were Caucasians living in Russia, aged about 6 to 100. The CDR3 is made up of 15 amino acids. Germline V gene data show CDR1 as SNHLY and CDR2 as FYNNEI. The V end lost 3 bases, the J end lost 5 bases, and 17 bases lay between the germline ends.

The chain carries TRBV2 and TRBJ2-7, with D perhaps TRBD2 (6 bases). The source of this sequence is an older woman in good health. The specimen was blood. The DNA for the CDR3 is TGTGCCAGCAGTGAGCGGGCTAGCGATGTTGACGAGCAGTACTTC. Amino acids: CASSERASDVDEQYF.